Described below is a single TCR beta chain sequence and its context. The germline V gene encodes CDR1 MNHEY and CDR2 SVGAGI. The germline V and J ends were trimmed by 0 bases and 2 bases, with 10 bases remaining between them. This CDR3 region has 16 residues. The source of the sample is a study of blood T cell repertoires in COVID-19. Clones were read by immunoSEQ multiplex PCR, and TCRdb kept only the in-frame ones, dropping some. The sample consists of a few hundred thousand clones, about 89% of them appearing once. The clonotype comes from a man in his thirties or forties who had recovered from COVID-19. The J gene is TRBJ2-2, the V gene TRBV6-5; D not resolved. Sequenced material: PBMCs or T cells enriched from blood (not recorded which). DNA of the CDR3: TGTGCCAGCAGTTACTCGTTGACACACAACACCGGGGAGCTGTTTTTT. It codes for CASSYSLTHNTGELFF.